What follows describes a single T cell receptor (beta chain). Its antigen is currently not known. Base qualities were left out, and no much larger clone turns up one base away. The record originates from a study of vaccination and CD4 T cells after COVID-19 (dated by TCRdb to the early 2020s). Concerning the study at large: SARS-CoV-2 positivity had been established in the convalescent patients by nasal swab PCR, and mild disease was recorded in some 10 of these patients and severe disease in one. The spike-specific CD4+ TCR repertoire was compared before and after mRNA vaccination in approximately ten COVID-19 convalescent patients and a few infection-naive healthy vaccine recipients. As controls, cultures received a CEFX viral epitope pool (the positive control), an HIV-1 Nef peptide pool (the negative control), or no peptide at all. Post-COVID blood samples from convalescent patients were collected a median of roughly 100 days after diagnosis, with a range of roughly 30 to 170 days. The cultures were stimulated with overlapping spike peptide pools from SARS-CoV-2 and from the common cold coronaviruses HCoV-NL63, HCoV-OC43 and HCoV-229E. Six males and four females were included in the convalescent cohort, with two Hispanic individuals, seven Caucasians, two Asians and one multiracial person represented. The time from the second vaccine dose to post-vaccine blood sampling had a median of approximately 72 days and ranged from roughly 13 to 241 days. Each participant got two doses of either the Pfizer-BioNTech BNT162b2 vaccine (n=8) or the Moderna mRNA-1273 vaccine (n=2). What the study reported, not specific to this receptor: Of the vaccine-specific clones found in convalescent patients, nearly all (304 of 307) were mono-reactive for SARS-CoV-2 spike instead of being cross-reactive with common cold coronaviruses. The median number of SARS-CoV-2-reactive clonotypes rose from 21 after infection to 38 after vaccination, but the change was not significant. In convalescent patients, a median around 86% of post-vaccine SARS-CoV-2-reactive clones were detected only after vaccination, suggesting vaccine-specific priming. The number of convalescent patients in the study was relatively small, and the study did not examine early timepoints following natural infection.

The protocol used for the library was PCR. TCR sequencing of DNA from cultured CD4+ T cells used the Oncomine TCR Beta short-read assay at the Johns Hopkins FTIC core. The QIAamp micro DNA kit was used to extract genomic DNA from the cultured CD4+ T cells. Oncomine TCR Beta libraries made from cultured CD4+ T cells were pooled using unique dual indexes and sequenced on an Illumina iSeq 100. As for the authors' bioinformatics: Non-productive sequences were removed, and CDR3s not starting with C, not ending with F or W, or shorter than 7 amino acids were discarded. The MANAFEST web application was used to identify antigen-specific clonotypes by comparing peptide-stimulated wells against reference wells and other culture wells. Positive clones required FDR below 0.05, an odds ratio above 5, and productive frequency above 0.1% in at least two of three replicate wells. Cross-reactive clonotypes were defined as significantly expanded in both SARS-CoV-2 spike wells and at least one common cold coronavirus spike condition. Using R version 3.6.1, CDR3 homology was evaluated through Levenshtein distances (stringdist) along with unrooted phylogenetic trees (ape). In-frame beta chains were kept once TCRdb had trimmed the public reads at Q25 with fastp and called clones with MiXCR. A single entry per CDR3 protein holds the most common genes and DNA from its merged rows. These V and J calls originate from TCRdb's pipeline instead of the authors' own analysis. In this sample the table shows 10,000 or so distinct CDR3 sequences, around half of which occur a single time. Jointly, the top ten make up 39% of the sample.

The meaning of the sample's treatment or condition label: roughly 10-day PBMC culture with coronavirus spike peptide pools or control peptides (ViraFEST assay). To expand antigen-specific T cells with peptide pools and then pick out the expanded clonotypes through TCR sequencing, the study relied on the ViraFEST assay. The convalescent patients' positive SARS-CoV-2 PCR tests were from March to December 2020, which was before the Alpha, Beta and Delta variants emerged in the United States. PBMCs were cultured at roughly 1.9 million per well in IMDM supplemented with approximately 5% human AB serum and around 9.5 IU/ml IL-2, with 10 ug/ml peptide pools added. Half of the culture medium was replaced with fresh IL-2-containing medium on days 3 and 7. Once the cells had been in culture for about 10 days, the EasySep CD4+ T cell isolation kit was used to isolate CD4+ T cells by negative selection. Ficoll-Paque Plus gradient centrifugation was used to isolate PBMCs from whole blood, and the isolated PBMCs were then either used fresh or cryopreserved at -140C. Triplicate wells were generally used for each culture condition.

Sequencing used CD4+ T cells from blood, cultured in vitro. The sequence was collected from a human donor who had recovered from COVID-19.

The sequenced DNA: TGTGCCAGCAGCTTCCTAGCGGGGGCTTGGGAGACCCAGTACTTC. Its product reads: CASSFLAGAWETQYF. Recombination joined TRBV7-2 with TRBJ2-5, with 10 bases in between that match TRBD2. Including cysteine and phenylalanine, the CDR3 has 15 amino acids. Only the CDR3 portion is preserved as DNA: 45 bases, with reading frame beginning at the first base. The germline V gene yields SGHTA for CDR1 and FQGNSA for CDR2. Clipping removes 3 bases from V and 5 bases from J, with 6 as the unmatched junction base count.